Below are 6 T cell receptor beta chains sequenced from a single sample in a study of T cell responses to AZD1222 COVID-19 vaccine. The table came from immunoSEQ multiplex PCR; TCRdb's copy has only in-frame clones and leaves some out. The sample yields roughly 200,000 clones, approximately 91% seen once. This sample comprised peripheral blood, obtained 28 days after the second AZD1222 dose. The source is an adult who received the AZD1222 COVID-19 vaccine.

The CDR3 DNA reads TGTGCCAGTAGTTCCAGGGGGAGCTCCTACAATGAGCAGTTCTTC. Translation gives CASSSRGSSYNEQFF. The genes are TRBV19 and TRBJ2-1; 7 nucleotides agree with TRBD1. Germline trimming cut 5 bases from V and 0 bases from J; bases unmatched to any gene: 4. The V gene's germline CDR1 is LNHDA and CDR2 SQIVND (reference sequence). CDR3 length equals 15 residues.

The rearrangement joins TRBV3-1 (or the pseudogene TRBV3-2) to TRBJ1-1; TRBD1 agrees at 7 bases. The CDR3 contains 13 residues. CDR1 is LGHDT and CDR2 is YNNKEL in the germline V gene (reference sequence). Trimming took 4 bases from V and 5 from J; bases not matched to a gene: 4. The CDR3 DNA reads as TGTGCCAGCAGCCGCCCGACAGGGACTGAAGCTTTCTTT. Protein product: CASSRPTGTEAFF.

This chain joins TRBV4-3 and TRBJ2-3; 8 nucleotides align to TRBD2. This CDR3 has 16 amino acids. Germline CDR1 is LGHNA and CDR2 is YSLEER. With V trimmed by 2 bases and J by 4 bases, 8 bases remained unmatched. The CDR3 region has the DNA TGCGCCAGCAGCCAACAACCGGGACTAGGGGCAGATACGCAGTATTTT. It codes for CASSQQPGLGADTQYF.

The J gene is TRBJ2-7, the V gene TRBV19, with D perhaps TRBD2 (5 bases). V was shortened by 2 bases and J by 4 bases, with 12 bases between the two germline ends. Germline-derived CDR1 and CDR2 are LNHDA and SQIVND (reference sequence). The CDR3 contains 14 residues. The CDR3 DNA sequence: TGTGCCAGTAGTATAACGGGGAGCTTATACGAGCAGTACTTC. Its translation is CASSITGSLYEQYF. Supplemented by reference TRBV19 and TRBJ2-7, the full variable domain reads DGGITQSPKYLFRKEGQNVTLSCEQNLNHDAMYWYRQDPGQGLRLIYYSQIVNDFQKGDIAEGYSVSREKKESFPLTVTSAQKNPTAFYLCASSITGSLYEQYFGPGTRLTVT.

In its sample, this clone was seen once. The chain carries TRBV6-4 and TRBJ2-1, with D hard to call. This CDR3 is 14 amino acids long. The V end lost 4 bases, the J end lost 0 bases, and 7 bases lay between the germline ends. The germline CDR1 and CDR2 sequences are MRHNA and SNTAGT. The CDR3, as DNA: TGTGCCAGCAGTGTTGAGGTCTCCTACAATGAGCAGTTCTTC. Protein: CASSVEVSYNEQFF.

J is TRBJ2-1 and V is TRBV7-2; 9 bases map to TRBD2. CDR1 SGHTA and CDR2 FQGNSA come from the germline V gene. CDR3 size: 16 residues. Trimming removed 7 bases from V and 4 bases from J; junction bases left unmatched: 11. The CDR3 here is CASTLASGIVYNEQFF. CDR3 sequence (DNA): TGTGCCAGCACCCTGGCTAGCGGGATAGTGTACAATGAGCAGTTCTTC.